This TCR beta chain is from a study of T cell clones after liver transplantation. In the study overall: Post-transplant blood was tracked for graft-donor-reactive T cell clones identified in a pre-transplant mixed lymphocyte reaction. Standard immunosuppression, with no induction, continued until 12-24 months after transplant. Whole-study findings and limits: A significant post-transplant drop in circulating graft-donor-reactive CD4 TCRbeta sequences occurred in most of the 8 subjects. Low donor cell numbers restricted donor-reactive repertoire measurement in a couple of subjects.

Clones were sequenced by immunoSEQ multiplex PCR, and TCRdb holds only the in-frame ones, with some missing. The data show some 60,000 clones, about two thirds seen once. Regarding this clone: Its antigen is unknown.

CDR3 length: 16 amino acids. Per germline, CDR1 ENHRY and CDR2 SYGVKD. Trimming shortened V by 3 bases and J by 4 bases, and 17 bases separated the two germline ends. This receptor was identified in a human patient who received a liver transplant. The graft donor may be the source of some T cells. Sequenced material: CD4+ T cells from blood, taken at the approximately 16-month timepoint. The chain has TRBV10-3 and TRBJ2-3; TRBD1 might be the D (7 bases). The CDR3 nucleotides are TGTGCCATCAGTGAAGGGGGCACCAGGGGGGCAGATACGCAGTATTTT. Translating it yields CAISEGGTRGADTQYF.